The sequence of this TCR beta chain was determined in a study of vaccination effects on CD4 cells after COVID-19. General observations from the study: Infection-derived and vaccine-derived clones contracted markedly late after vaccination.

After expansion with viral peptide pools in the ViraFEST assay, antigen-specific CD4+ T cells were sequenced. Isolation of CD4+ T cells took place after 10 to 11 days of culture. Either the BNT162b2 or mRNA-1273 vaccine was given to participants in two doses. A few million PBMC were placed in each well, which was supplemented with about 10 IU/ml IL-2 and approximately 9.2 ug/ml peptides. Cultures received IL-2 medium that replaced half the medium on days 3 and 7. As regards this clone: Its antigen is not identified.

Germline-derived CDR1 and CDR2 are SGHRS and YFSETQ. This CDR3 spans 12 amino acids. V lost 0 bases, J lost 5 bases, and 4 bases lay in between. Measured with immunoSEQ multiplex PCR; TCRdb has only the in-frame clones, and not every one. The data contain around 26,000 clones, around 63% of them singletons. The TCR was taken from a human donor who received a COVID-19 vaccine. This chain joins TRBV5-1 and TRBJ2-3; D remains ambiguous. The sample here was CD4+ T cells from PBMCs cultured with SARS-CoV-2 spike peptides, taken after COVID-19 vaccination. The CDR3 nucleotides read TGCGCCAGCAGCTTGGGGGTAGATACGCAGTATTTT. Translation gives CASSLGVDTQYF.